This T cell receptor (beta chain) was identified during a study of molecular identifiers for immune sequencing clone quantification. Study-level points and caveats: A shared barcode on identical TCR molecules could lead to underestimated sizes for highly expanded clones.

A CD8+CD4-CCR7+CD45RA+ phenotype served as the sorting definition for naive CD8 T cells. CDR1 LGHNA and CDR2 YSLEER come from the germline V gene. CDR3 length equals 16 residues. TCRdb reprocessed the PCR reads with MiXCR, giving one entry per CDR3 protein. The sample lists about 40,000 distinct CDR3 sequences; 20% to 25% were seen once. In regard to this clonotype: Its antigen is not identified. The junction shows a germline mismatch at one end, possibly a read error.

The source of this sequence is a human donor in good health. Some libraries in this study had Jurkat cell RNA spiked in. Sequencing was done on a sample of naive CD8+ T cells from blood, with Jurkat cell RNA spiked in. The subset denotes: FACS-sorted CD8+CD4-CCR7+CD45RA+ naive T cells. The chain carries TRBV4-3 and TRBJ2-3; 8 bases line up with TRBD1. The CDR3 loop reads CARSQDRDRRFDTQYF. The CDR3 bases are TGCGCCCGCAGCCAAGACCGGGACAGGAGGTTTGATACGCAGTATTTT.